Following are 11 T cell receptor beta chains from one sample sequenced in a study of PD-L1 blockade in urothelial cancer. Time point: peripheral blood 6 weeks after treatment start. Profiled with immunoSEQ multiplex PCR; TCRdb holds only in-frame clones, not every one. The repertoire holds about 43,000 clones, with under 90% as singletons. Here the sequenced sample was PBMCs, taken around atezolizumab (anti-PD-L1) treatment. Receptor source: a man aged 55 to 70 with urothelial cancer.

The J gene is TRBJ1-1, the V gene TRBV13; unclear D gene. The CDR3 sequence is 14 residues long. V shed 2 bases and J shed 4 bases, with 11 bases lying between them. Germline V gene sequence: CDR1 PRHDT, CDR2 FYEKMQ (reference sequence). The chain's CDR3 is CASSLTDPSTEAFF. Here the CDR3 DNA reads TGTGCCAGCAGCTTAACAGACCCGAGCACTGAAGCTTTCTTT.

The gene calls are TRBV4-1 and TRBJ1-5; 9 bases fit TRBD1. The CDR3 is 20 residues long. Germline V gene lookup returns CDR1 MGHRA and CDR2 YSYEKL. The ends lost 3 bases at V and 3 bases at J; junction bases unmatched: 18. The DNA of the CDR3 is TGCGCCAGCAGCCAGCCCCGATGGACAGGGGACCACATTAACAATCAGCCCCAGCATTTT. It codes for CASSQPRWTGDHINNQPQHF.

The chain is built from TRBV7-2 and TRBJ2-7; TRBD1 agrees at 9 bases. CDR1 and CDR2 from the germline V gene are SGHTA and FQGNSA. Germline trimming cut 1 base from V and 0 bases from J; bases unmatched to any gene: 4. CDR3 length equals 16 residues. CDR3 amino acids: CASSLGGQGFSYEQYF. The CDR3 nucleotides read TGTGCCAGCAGCTTAGGCGGACAGGGGTTCTCCTACGAGCAGTACTTC.

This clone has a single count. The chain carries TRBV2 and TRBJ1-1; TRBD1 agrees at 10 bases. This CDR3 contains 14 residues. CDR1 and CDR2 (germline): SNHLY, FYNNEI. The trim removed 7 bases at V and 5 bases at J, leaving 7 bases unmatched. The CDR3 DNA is TGTGCCAGCACCTCCGGGACAGGGGTAACTGAAGCTTTCTTT. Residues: CASTSGTGVTEAFF. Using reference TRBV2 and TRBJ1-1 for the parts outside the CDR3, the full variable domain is EPEVTQTPSHQVTQMGQEVILRCVPISNHLYFYWYRQILGQKVEFLVSFYNNEISEKSEIFDDQFSVERPDGSNFTLKIRSTKLEDSAMYFCASTSGTGVTEAFFGQGTRLTVV.

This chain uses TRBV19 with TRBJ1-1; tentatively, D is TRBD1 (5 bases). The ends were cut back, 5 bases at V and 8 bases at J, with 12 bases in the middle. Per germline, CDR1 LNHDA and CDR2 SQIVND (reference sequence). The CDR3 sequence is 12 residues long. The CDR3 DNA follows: TGTGCCAGTAGTTTCCTAGGGGCAGAAGCTTTCTTT. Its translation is CASSFLGAEAFF.

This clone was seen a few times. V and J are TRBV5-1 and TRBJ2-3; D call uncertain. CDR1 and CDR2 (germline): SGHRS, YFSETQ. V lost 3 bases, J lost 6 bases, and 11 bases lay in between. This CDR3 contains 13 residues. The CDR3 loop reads CASSWRGFDTQYF. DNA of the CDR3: TGCGCCAGCAGCTGGCGAGGTTTCGATACGCAGTATTTT.

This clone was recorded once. CDR3 bases: TGTGCCAGCAGCCAAGGGCTAGCGGGGGGGCATAATGAGCAGTTCTTC. Translation gives CASSQGLAGGHNEQFF. The gene calls are TRBV14 and TRBJ2-1; 12 nucleotides agree with TRBD2. The germline gives CDR1 SGHDN, CDR2 FVKESK. The ends lost 1 base at V and 7 bases at J; junction bases unmatched: 5. The CDR3 loop spans 16 amino acids.

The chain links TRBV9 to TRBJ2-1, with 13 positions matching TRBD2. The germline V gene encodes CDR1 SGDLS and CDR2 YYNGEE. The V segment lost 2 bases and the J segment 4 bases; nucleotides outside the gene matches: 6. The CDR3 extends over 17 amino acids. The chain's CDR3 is CASSVDRTSGGYNEQFF. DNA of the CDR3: TGTGCCAGCAGCGTCGACCGGACTAGCGGGGGATACAATGAGCAGTTCTTC. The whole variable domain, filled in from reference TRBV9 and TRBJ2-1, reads DSGVTQTPKHLITATGQRVTLRCSPRSGDLSVYWYQQSLDQGLQFLIQYYNGEERAKGNILERFSAQQFPDLHSELNLSSLELGDSALYFCASSVDRTSGGYNEQFFGPGTRLTVL.

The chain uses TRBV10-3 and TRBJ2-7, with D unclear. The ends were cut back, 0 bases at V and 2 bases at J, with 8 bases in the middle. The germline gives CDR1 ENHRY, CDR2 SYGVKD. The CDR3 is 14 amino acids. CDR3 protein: CAISESESTYEQYF. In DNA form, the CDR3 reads TGTGCCATCAGTGAGTCGGAGTCCACCTACGAGCAGTACTTC.

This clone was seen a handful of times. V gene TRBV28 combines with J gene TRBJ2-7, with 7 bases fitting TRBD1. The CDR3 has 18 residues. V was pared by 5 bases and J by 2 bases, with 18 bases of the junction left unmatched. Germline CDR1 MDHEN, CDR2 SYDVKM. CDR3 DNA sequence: TGTGCCAGCAGTAACCTCCCGGCAGGGGGAACGGTCGCCTACGAGCAGTACTTC. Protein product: CASSNLPAGGTVAYEQYF.

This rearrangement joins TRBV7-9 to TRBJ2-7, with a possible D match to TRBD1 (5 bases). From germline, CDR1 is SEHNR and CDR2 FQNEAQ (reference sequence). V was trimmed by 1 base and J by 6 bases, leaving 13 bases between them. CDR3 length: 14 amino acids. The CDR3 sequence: CASSLVSGLGEQYF. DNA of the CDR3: TGTGCCAGCAGCTTAGTTTCAGGGCTGGGCGAGCAGTACTTC.